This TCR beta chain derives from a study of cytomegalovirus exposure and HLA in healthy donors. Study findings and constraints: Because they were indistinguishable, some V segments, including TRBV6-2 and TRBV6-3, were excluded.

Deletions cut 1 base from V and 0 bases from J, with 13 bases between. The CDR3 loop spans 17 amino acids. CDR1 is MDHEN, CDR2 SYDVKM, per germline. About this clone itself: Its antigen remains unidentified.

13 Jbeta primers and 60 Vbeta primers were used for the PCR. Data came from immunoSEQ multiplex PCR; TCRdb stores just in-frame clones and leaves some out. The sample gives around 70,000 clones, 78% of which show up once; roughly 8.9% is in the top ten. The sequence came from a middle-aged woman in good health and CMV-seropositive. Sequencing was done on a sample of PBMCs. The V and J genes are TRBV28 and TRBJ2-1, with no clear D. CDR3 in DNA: TGTGCCAGCAGTTTATCCACAGCCACAAGCTCCTACAATGAGCAGTTCTTC. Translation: CASSLSTATSSYNEQFF.